This TCR beta chain was recorded in a study of blood T cells in healthy people across ages. Study conclusions and caveats: Both naive CD4+ cell counts and diversity were greater in long-lived donors than in aged donors.

Ranging in age from about 6 to 95, the donors were healthy Caucasian individuals from Russia. J gave up 4 bases and V 3 bases, and 7 bases lay outside the gene matches. Germline V lookup: CDR1 SEHNR, CDR2 FQNEAQ (reference sequence). The CDR3 has 15 residues. On this clonotype itself: The target antigen is unknown.

With a J-beta primer mix and a sample-barcoded 5' primer, a second PCR ran about 6 to 11 cycles. Individual samples furnished no less than 3 million CDR3-containing paired-end reads apiece. TCRdb ran MiXCR on the 5' RACE reads and lists one entry per CDR3 protein. This table has approximately 780,000 distinct CDR3 sequences, roughly 24% appearing once. This sample was also put to use in a study of T cells of mothers and their children. As that report states: Donation involved a few healthy Caucasian mothers and the six children that they had.

The V call is TRBV7-9, the J call TRBJ2-5; TRBD2 matches at 8 bases. The clonotype comes from a boy younger than 18 in good health. Sequencing was done on a sample of blood. In DNA form, the CDR3 reads TGTGCCAGCAGCTTGGCGGGGGGCCTGAGAGAGACCCAGTACTTC. This encodes CASSLAGGLRETQYF.